This T cell receptor beta chain originates from a study of cytomegalovirus exposure and HLA in healthy donors listed by TCRdb under 2017. Concerning the study at large: In an earlier analysis of some 610 of the donors, less than 350 Gb of sequence data and just under 120 million unique TCR beta sequences from 150 million to 200 million T cells were reported. To predict cytomegalovirus infection status, the study combined high-throughput TCR immunosequencing, statistical association of individual TCRs with disease status, and machine learning. Among a few hundred genotyped donors of the cohort, an average of roughly 240,000 unique TCR beta nucleotide sequences were sequenced per donor, roughly 20% of them non-productive. An early release covering some 640 HLA-typed donors comprised approximately 300 gigabases of sequencing data and tens of millions of unique TCR sequences. HLA typing included class I and class II loci at four-digit resolution. Using immunosequencing, the study profiled T cell repertoires from about 620 subjects and related those repertoires to cytomegalovirus serostatus. Every discovery cohort repertoire had been produced on one sequencing platform. Among the roughly 370 genotyped donors, approximately 82% belonged to the genetic ancestry cluster associated with self-reported Caucasian donors. To decide whether each TCR beta V gene segment behaved as functional or pseudogenic, an earlier analysis of 587 of the donors relied on high-throughput TCR beta sequencing. Typing coverage varied by locus: about 629-640 donors for A, B, C, DRB1 and DQB1; approximately 560 for DQA1; over 600 for DPA1; roughly 450 for DPB1. In addition to the first cohort of 666 subjects, a separate validation cohort of 120 different subjects was used. In the later analysis, no new phenotypic data were used to find candidate immune exposures; instead, reliance was placed on TCR beta sequences and their occurrence across donors. In a later analysis, previously published TCR beta repertoires from 500 to 750 donors were re-analyzed and high-resolution HLA genotyping was added so that TCR occurrence patterns could be studied. Donor age, sex, ethnicity and CMV serostatus were collected together with the repertoire data. A handful of DR-DQ haplotypes were handled as single units for association and clustering because linkage in the cohort was strong. The aim of the study was to test whether cataloging public T cell receptors could identify signatures of past pathogen exposure. Genome-wide SNP genotypes for about 60% of the roughly 670 donors were used in a later genetic analysis, which treated that subset as a discovery cohort.

Library preparation used the immunoSEQ multiplex PCR assay. The multiplex PCR relied on a mix of 60 forward primers for TCR Vbeta segments and 13 reverse primers for TCR Jbeta segments. Amplification of the CDR3 region of rearranged TCR beta genes was performed with a multiplex PCR assay on genomic DNA. Amplified TCR beta libraries were sequenced as 87-base-pair reads on the Illumina HiSeq System. The source study handled its data this way. Across the 500 to 850 repertoires, a later analysis counted 80 million or so unique TCR beta chains, 9.5 million to 13 million of which were shared by at least two donors. To remove PCR and sequencing errors, raw reads were error-corrected and collapsed into unique sequences using a nearest-neighbor algorithm that merged closely related sequences. CDR3 sequences were aligned to IMGT reference sequences to assign V, D and J gene segments. Each retained sequence needed at least a six-nucleotide match to both a V gene segment and a J gene segment. A rearrangement counted as productive if the CDR3 had no stop codons and remained in frame with V and J, and every other rearrangement counted as non-productive. Following IMGT convention, CDR3 was defined as the stretch from the second conserved V-encoded cysteine up to the conserved J-encoded phenylalanine. The earlier analysis of about 590 of the donors excluded sequences that lacked an unambiguous match to a single V gene segment. In an earlier analysis of around 590 of the donors, a V segment was called functional when productive rearrangements were above 56.7%, and segregating when the standard deviation between donors exceeded 5%. A statistical classification framework was developed to diagnose cytomegalovirus status using the catalog of TCR beta chain sequences. In a later analysis, TCR nucleotide sequences were compared against IMGT/GENE-DB human TR gene sequences so that V and J genes could be assigned. A later analysis assigned CDR3 sequences and most-parsimonious VDJ recombination scenarios with the TCRdist pipeline. In a later analysis, each TCR beta chain was defined by its CDR3 amino acid sequence together with its V-gene family, and reads lacking a unique V-gene family were excluded. In a later analysis, 450 to 600 highly shared, low-generation-probability nucleotide sequences were removed to address suspected cross-contamination and a sequencing artifact. A later analysis calculated a clonal expansion index for each public chain from normalized within-repertoire ranks of inferred template counts. In a later analysis, generation probabilities were computed using a VDJ recombination model fitted to out-of-frame rearrangements, and the results were checked against IGoR. Hypergeometric tests were used in a later analysis to score TCR-TCR, TCR-HLA and TCR-CMV co-occurrence, with a repertoire-size bias correction applied to the TCR pairs. A later analysis estimated false discovery rates by permuting HLA or CMV assignments 20 times. In a later analysis, co-occurring TCRs were grouped using DBSCAN, and TCRdist sequence similarity was added for clustering within HLA-allele-positive subsets. Repertoires with fewer than 30,000 or more than 120,000 public chains were left out of co-occurrence clustering, as were several repertoires with anomalous nucleotide sharing. Entries here come from immuneACCESS through TCRdb and include only in-frame sequences with V and J called. Some clones fail to appear in such tables; in the studies checked, an unresolved V gene covers under half of the shortfall, and the cause of the remainder is unknown. From that table come the V and J calls and clone size; the DNA was used to work out D and trimming. This sample lists approximately 130,000 clones; over 60% were detected once. The ten largest clones add up to roughly 3.6% of the sample.

In regard to this clone: The target of this receptor is not known. No much larger clone is present one base from it, and per-base qualities are unavailable.

In total, fewer than 750 healthy bone marrow donors made up the cohort. Cohort members were all nominally healthy when sampled, although unrecorded immune exposures were likely present. The donor tested CMV seronegative, placing the donor among the 350 or so seronegative members of the cohort. A peripheral blood sample was collected from each donor, and TCR beta sequencing was performed on peripheral blood mononuclear cells. The Qiagen DNeasy Blood Extraction Kit was used to extract genomic DNA from the blood cell samples. The research as a whole found: In this cohort, only TCR beta chains were sequenced, and detectable features were limited by the absence of alpha or paired-chain data. HLA typing was unavailable for some donors at each locus, so association tests used only the typed subset. Correlated functional status among segregating V segments might be attributable to linkage disequilibrium, but an unknown experimental factor could not be ruled out. In a later analysis, TCR association rates were found to vary across HLA loci, with the most associated TCRs seen for DRB1 alleles and the fewest for HLA-C alleles. The earlier analysis of 450 to 700 of the donors excluded about 16 rarely observed V segments, including chromosome 9 orphons, because counts were too low. According to a later analysis, parvovirus B19, influenza, CMV and Epstein-Barr virus appeared linked to several top co-occurrence clusters. The only immune exposure information available for the cohort was CMV serostatus. Broadly in line with IMGT annotations, most TCR beta V segments showed up in productive rearrangements about 90% or about 30% of the time in an earlier analysis of 450 to 750 of the donors. The authors suggested that the approach could potentially be generalized to other disease states and immunological phenotypes. A cluster of highly shared sequence variants was judged likely to be a technical artifact of the sequencing pipeline. The classifier was reported to diagnose cytomegalovirus status with high specificity and sensitivity in both the original and validation cohorts. The 87-base-pair reads could not distinguish some IMGT-functional V segments, including TRBV6-2 and TRBV6-3, so those segments were excluded. Assigning TCR associations to individual alleles was difficult when HLA alleles, especially DR and DQ, strongly co-occurred. A later analysis found that HLA-associated TCR beta chains were more clonally expanded and had lower generation probabilities than equally common non-associated chains. In a later genetic analysis, a missense DCLRE1C variant was associated with V-gene and J-gene trimming of TCR beta chains, and the association was replicated in an independent cohort. In vitro tests confirmed that three of the cytomegalovirus-associated TCR beta chains recognize cytomegalovirus antigens. A later analysis associated 15,000 to 20,000 TCR beta sequences with specific HLA alleles at a false discovery rate of 0.05. Across donors, most TCR sequences were observed very rarely, whereas some public TCRs were present in many individuals. Sequencing depth was assumed to be roughly uniform across donors in the presence/absence analyses, though that assumption may not hold. According to a later genetic analysis, donors in an Asian-associated ancestry cluster had fewer N-insertions in productive TCRs than the approximately 670-donor mean. In a later analysis, most CMV-associated TCR beta chains were found to appear HLA-restricted, with HLA associations seemingly driven largely by CMV exposure. In the study, some 160 TCR beta chains were listed as associated with cytomegalovirus. A further reported finding was that TCR beta sequences accurately predicted the HLA-A and HLA-B alleles for most subjects in the first cohort.

From a lookup of the germline V gene, CDR1 and CDR2 are ENHRY and SYGVKD. Relative to germline, V is 6 bases shorter and J is 4 bases shorter, with 16 bases between their ends. Including the terminal cysteine and phenylalanine, the CDR3 comprises 14 residues. Only the CDR3 part of the read is kept: 42 bases, read in frame from the first base. Sequenced material: PBMCs. This receptor was identified in a man aged 30 to 39 in good health and CMV-seronegative. The chain is assembled from TRBV10-3 and TRBJ2-7; the D gene lacks a confident call. The DNA sequence is TGTGCCATCAGGGGCGTGGATATGAATTACGAGCAGTACTTC. The translation is CAIRGVDMNYEQYF.